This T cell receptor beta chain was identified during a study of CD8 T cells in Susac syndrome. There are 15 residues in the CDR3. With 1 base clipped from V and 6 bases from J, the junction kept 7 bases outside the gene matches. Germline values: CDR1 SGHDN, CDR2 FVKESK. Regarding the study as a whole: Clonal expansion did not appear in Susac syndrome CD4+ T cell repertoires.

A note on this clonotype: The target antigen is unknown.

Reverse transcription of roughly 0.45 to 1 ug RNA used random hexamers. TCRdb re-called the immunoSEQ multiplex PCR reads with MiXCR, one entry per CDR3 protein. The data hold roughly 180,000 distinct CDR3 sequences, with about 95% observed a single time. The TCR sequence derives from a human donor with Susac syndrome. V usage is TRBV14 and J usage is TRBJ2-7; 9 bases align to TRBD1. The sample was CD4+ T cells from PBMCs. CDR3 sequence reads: CASSQARTGVAEQYF. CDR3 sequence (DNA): TGTGCCAGCAGCCAAGCCCGGACAGGGGTCGCCGAGCAGTACTTC.